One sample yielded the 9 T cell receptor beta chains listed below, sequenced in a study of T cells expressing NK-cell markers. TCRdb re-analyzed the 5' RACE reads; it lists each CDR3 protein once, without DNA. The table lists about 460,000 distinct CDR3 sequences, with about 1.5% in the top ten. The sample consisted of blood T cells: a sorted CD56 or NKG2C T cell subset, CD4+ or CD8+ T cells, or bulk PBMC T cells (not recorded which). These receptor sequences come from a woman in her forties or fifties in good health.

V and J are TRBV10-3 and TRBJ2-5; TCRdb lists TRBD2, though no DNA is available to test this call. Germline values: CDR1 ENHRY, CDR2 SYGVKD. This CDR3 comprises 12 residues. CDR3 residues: CAISREQETQYF.

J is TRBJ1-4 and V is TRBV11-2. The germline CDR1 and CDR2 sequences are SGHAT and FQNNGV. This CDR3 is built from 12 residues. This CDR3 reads CASTSLGEKLFF. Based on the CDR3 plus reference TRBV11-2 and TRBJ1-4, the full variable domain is EAGVAQSPRYKIIEKRQSVAFWCNPISGHATLYWYQQILGQGPKLLIQFQNNGVVDDSQLPKDRFSAERLKGVDSTLKIQPAKLEDSAVYLCASTSLGEKLFFGSGTQLSVL.

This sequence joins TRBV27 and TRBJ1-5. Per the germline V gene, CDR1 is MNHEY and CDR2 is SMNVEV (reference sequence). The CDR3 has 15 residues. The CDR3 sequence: CASRIGALSNQPQHF.

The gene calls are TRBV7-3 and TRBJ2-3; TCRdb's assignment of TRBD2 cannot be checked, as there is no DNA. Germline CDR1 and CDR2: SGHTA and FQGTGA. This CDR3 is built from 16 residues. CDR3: CASSSRARGSTDTQYF.

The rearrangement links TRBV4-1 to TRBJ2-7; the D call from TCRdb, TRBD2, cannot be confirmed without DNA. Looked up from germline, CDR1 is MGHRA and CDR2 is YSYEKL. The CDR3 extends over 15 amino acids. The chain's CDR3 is CASSQRAGLSLEQYF.

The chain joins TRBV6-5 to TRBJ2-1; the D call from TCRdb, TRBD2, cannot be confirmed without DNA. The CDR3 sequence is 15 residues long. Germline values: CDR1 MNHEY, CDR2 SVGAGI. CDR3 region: CASSYSKGLSHEQFF.

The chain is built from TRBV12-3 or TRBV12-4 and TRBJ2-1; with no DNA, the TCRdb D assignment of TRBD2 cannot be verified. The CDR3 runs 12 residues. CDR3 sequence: CASRERVNEQFF.

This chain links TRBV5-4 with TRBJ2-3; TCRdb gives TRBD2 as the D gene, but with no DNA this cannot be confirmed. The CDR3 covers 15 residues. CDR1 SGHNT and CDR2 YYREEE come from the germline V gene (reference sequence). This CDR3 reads CASSSGSKRTDTQYF.

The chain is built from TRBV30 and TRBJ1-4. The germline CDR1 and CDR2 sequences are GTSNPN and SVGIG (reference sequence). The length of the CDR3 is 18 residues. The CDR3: CAWSESVPLKTTNEKLFF.